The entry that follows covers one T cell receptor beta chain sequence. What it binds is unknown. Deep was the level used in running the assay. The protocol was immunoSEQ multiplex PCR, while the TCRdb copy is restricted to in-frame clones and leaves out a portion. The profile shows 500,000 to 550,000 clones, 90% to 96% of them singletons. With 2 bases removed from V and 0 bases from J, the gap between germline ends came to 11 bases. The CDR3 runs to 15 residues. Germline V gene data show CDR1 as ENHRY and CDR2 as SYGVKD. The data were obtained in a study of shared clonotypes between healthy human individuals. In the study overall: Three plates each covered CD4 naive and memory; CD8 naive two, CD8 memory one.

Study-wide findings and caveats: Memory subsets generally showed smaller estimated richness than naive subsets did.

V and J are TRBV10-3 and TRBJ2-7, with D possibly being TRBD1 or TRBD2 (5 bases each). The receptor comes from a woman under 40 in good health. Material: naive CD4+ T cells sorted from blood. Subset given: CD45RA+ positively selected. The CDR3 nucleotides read TGTGCCATCAGTGAGGGGACGGAACGCTCCTACGAGCAGTACTTC. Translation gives CAISEGTERSYEQYF.